This T cell receptor beta chain is drawn from a study of T-cell reconstitution after alpha-beta-depleted transplantation in children. Study-wide points: T-cell counts and diversity were attributed mostly to newly produced T cells one year after transplant. About two months after transplant, alpha-beta T cells reportedly came from several hundred expanded graft clones. Elevated TCRbeta diversity at day 60 was traced, in some patients, to surviving recipient T cells and thymic progenitors.

For this clonotype: Its specificity is not known.

As it was prepared, the TCRbeta library received unique molecular identifiers. Each CDR3 protein gets one entry after TCRdb re-called the PCR reads with MiXCR. There are about 900,000 distinct CDR3 sequences in the sample; under 30% occur only once, and about 28% lies in the top ten. The TCR sequence derives from a boy in the first two years of life who had a stem cell transplant for SCID, so the T cells may come from the graft donor. Sequenced here: PBMCs, mostly from graft donor cells, sampled 360 days after TCRalphabeta/CD19-depleted stem cell transplant.

The CDR3 DNA follows: TGCAGTGCTGGGGGACTTGGTGGAAACACCATATATTTT. It codes for CSAGGLGGNTIYF. The V and J genes are TRBV20-1 and TRBJ1-3; tentative D call: TRBD1 (5 bases). The CDR3 runs to 13 residues. Trimming took off 5 bases at V and 3 bases at J, with 11 bases between the two ends. Germline-derived CDR1 and CDR2 are DFQATT and SNEGSKA (reference sequence).